These T cell receptor beta chains were read from a single sample in a study of response to subunit inactivated influenza vaccine. TCRdb redid the calling of the RT-PCR reads with MiXCR, one entry per CDR3 protein. The table records more than 700,000 distinct CDR3 sequences, 21% of them present only once. This specimen consisted of PBMCs from blood, obtained more than 4 days after vaccination. These receptors came from a man between 45 and 60 years old who received an inactivated influenza vaccine. The CDR3 runs from the conserved cysteine through the conserved F or W. A D gene is named only where the DNA matches it firmly. The size field is filled for only some rows; it gives once, few, many or a size class.

j_call d_call clone_size v_call cdr3_nt cdr3_aa
TRBJ2-3 TRBD2 few TRBV7-2 TGTGCCAGCAGCACACAAGCGGGGAGCACAGATACGCAGTATTTT CASSTQAGSTDTQYF
TRBJ2-5 TRBD2 few TRBV4-2 TGTGCCAGCAGCCAAGGCGGGAGGTCCCTGCAGACCCAGTACTTC CASSQGGRSLQTQYF
TRBJ2-1 TRBD2 . TRBV9 TGTGCCAGCAGCGTAGGCAATAGCGGGATTTTCAATGAGCAGTTCTTC CASSVGNSGIFNEQFF
TRBJ2-3 . few TRBV20-1 TGCAGTGCTAGCCCGTTCCCCGGCGGGGCGATGACAGATACGCAGTATTTT CSASPFPGGAMTDTQYF
TRBJ1-1 TRBD1 many TRBV7-2 TGTGCCAGCAGTTTGCGACCAGGGGGAGGCACTGAAGCTTTCTTT CASSLRPGGGTEAFF
TRBJ1-1 TRBD1 . TRBV7-9 TGTGCCAGCAGCCCCACAGACCAGGGGGCTCGAGACACTGAAGCTTTCTTT CASSPTDQGARDTEAFF
TRBJ2-5 TRBD1 few TRBV20-1 TGCAGTGCTCGGAGACAGGGCGGGGAGACCCAGTACTTC CSARRQGGETQYF
TRBJ1-1 . many TRBV6-5 TGTGCCAGCAGTTACTCGAGGAACACTGAAGCTTTCTTT CASSYSRNTEAFF
TRBJ2-7 TRBD2 many TRBV5-1 TGCGCCAGCAGCGGACTAGCGAACTCCTACGAGCAGTACTTC CASSGLANSYEQYF
TRBJ2-2 . few TRBV5-1 TGCGCCAGCAGCCCATGGGTGGGGTTGGCGAACACCGGGGAGCTGTTTTTT CASSPWVGLANTGELFF
TRBJ1-5 . . TRBV6-6 TGTGCCAGCCAGGAACTTTTCGCGCAGCCCCAGCATTTT CASQELFAQPQHF
TRBJ2-7 . . TRBV25-1 TGTGCCAGCAGTGGAGCAGGGGTCCACGAGCAGTACTTC CASSGAGVHEQYF
TRBJ2-3 . . TRBV20-1 TGCAGTGCTAGAAGGACTACAGCCCGCACAGATACGCAGGATTTT CSARRTTARTDTQDF
TRBJ2-7 TRBD1 few TRBV5-1 TGCGCCAGCAGCTTGTCACAGGGGGCTACGCACGAGCAGTACTTC CASSLSQGATHEQYF
TRBJ2-7 . . TRBV5-6 TGTGCCAGCGGCGCCGGGACACCCTACGAGCAGTACTTC CASGAGTPYEQYF
TRBJ2-5 . . TRBV11-2 TGTGCCAGCAGCTTAAACCACGGGGGCGCGGAGACCCAGTACTTC CASSLNHGGAETQYF
TRBJ2-3 . . TRBV6-5 TGTGCCAGCAGTTACCGGACCGAGTACACAGATACGCAGTATTTT CASSYRTEYTDTQYF
TRBJ2-1 TRBD2 . TRBV24-1 TGTGCCACCAACCCGGGACTAGCGGACCATGAGCAGTTCTTC CATNPGLADHEQFF
TRBJ2-2 TRBD1 few TRBV5-1 TGCGCCAGCAGCTTGGGGACAGGTGTTGGCACCGGGGAGCTGTTTTTT CASSLGTGVGTGELFF
TRBJ2-1 TRBD2 . TRBV20-1 TGCAGTGCTAGAGATAGGACTAGCGGGCACTACAATGAGCAGTTCTTC CSARDRTSGHYNEQFF
TRBJ2-3 . many TRBV4-1 TGCGCCAGCAGCCAAGACAGGACAGGCACAGATACGCAGTATTTT CASSQDRTGTDTQYF
TRBJ1-4 . few TRBV5-1 TGCGCCAGCAGCTTGTGGTCGGGGGGAAATGAAAAACTGTTTTTT CASSLWSGGNEKLFF
TRBJ2-3 . few TRBV28 TGTGCCAGCAAGATGGGAGATACGCAGTATTTT CASKMGDTQYF
TRBJ2-7 TRBD1 . TRBV27 TGTGCCAGCAGTCCGCGGACAGGGACCAAATACGAGCAGTACTTC CASSPRTGTKYEQYF